The entry that follows covers one T cell receptor (beta chain) sequence. The antigen is not known. The data were taken from a study of blood T cell dynamics during melanoma immunotherapy. Looking at the study overall: Patients with metastatic melanoma got pembrolizumab or nivolumab-ipilimumab as first-line care.

Germline lookup yields CDR1 SNHLY and CDR2 FYNNEI. The CDR3 is 14 residues long. Trimming cost V 6 bases and J 8 bases, with 17 bases left between them. Assay used: immunoSEQ multiplex PCR; TCRdb lists only in-frame clones, some missing. The table includes 10,000 or so clones, 70% to 90% detected once. Study-level points and caveats: Clones driving repertoire changes may be melanoma-specific or general immune activation.

The time point here: pre-treatment baseline. Apart from a couple of fast progressors, RECIST 1.1 response was judged 12 weeks post-infusion. No patient had earlier systemic cancer treatment, concurrent immunosuppressants, or another active cancer. This TCR was recovered from a human donor with melanoma. This specimen was blood, taken from a patient treated with checkpoint blockade. This chain links TRBV2 with TRBJ2-4; D tentatively reads TRBD1 or TRBD2 (5 bases each). Here the CDR3 DNA reads TGTGCCAGCAGGTGGGGCAGGGACGTATACATTCAGTACTTC. Residues: CASRWGRDVYIQYF.